This T cell receptor beta chain comes out of a study of T cells in Graves' hyperthyroidism and ophthalmopathy. General study findings and limits: Ophthalmopathy was identified by the model a median approximately six months ahead of onset. In blood, most of the thyroid clonotypes expanded above 0.001 were also present.

Any patient presenting with uncontrolled infection, other autoimmune disease, pregnancy or lactation was left out. Diagnoses rested on clinical symptoms, serum thyroxine and TRAb, thyroid ultrasound and orbital computed tomography. What was amplified from RNA transcripts were TCR beta CDR3 regions. In the first-round RT-PCR of the TCR CDR3, the HTBI primer set was used. TCRdb re-analysed the multiplex PCR reads in MiXCR, keeping a single row per CDR3 protein. The table lists about 570,000 distinct CDR3 sequences, around 46% of them singletons. A word on this clonotype: Its antigen is still unknown.

Germline-derived CDR1 and CDR2 are SQVTM and ANQGSEA. Deletions cut 4 bases from V and 0 bases from J, with 10 bases between. The CDR3 length is 13 residues. This chain connects TRBV29-1 to TRBJ2-7, with D maybe TRBD2 (6 bases). This sequence was found in an adult woman with Graves' disease, either hyperthyroidism or ophthalmopathy (not recorded which). Material for sequencing was peripheral blood or thyroid tissue (not recorded which). Here the CDR3 reads CSVVRGSSYEQYF. The CDR3 DNA reads as TGCAGCGTTGTGCGGGGAAGCTCCTACGAGCAGTACTTC.